This T cell receptor beta chain derives from a study of T cell responses to AZD1222 COVID-19 vaccine. Turning to the study itself: Analysis merged second doses at about 4 or about 12 weeks.

Comments on this clone: The antigen remains undetermined.

Only in-frame clones appear in the TCRdb table, and some are missing; sequencing was by immunoSEQ multiplex PCR. The profile covers some 130,000 clones, with approximately 93% appearing a single time and 5% to 5.5% taken by the ten largest. The V gene lost 2 bases and the J gene lost 7 bases, with 15 bases spanning the gap. CDR1 MNHEY and CDR2 SVGEGT come from the germline V gene. This CDR3 contains 15 residues. Study findings and constraints: There were repertoire samples only from the period after the peak T cell response. Spike-specific TCR depth and breadth grew after two AZD1222 doses. The span of vaccine-associated CD4 TCRs extended across spike, with dominance at 160-218 and 743-854.

V is TRBV6-2 or TRBV6-3 and J is TRBJ1-5; D possibly corresponds to TRBD1 (6 bases). The sample in question was peripheral blood, obtained on day 0 of AZD1222 vaccination. This clonotype was obtained from an adult in good health. For the CDR3, the DNA is TGTGCCAGCAGTTACACGTCACAGGGATGGCAGCCCCAGCATTTT. It codes for CASSYTSQGWQPQHF.